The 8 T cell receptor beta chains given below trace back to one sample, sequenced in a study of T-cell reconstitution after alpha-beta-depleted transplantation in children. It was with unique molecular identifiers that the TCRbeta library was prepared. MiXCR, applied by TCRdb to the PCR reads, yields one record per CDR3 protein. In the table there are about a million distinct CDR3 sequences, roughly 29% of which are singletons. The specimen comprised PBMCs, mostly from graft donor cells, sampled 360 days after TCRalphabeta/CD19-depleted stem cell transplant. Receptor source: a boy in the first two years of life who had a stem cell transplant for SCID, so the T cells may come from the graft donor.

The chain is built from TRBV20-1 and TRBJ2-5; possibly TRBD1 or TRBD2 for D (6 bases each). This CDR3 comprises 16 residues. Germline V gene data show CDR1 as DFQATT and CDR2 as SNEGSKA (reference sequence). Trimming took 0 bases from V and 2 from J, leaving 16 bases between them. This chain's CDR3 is CSAREGGTGPQETQYF. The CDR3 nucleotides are TGCAGTGCTAGAGAAGGGGGGACGGGACCACAAGAGACCCAGTACTTC.

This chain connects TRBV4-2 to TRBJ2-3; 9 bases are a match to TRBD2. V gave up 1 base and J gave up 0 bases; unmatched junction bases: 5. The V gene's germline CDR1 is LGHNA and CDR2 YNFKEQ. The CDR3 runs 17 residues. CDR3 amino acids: CASSQVAGATSTDTQYF. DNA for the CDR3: TGTGCCAGCAGCCAAGTAGCGGGGGCAACTAGCACAGATACGCAGTATTTT.

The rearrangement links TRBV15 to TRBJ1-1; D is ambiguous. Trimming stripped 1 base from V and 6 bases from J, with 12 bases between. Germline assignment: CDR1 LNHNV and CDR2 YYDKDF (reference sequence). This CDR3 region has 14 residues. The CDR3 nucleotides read TGTGCCACCAGCAGAGTCCAGGCAGGTTCTGAAGCTTTCTTT. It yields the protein CATSRVQAGSEAFF.

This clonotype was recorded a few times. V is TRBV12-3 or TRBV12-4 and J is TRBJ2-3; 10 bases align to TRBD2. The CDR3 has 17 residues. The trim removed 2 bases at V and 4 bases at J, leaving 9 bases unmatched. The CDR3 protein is CASSLNQASGGSDTQYF. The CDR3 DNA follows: TGTGCCAGCAGTTTAAACCAGGCTAGCGGGGGCTCAGATACGCAGTATTTT.

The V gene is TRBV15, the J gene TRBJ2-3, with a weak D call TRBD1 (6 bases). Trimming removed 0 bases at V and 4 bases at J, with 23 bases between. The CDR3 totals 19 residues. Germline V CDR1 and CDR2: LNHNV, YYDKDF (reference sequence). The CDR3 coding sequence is TGTGCCACCAGCAGAGATCACCCCCAGGGGACGCTTCGGGCAGATACGCAGTATTTT. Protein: CATSRDHPQGTLRADTQYF.

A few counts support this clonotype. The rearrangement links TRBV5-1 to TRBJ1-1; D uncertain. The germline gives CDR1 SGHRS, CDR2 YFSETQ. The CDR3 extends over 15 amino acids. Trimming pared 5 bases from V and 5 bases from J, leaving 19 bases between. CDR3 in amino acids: CASSVGSLSGTEAFF. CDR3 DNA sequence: TGCGCCAGCAGTGTGGGGAGTCTTTCGGGAACTGAAGCTTTCTTT. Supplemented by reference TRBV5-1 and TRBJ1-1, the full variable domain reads KAGVTQTPRYLIKTRGQQVTLSCSPISGHRSVSWYQQTPGQGLQFLFEYFSETQRNKGNFPGRFSGRQFSNSRSEMNVSTLELGDSALYLCASSVGSLSGTEAFFGQGTRLTVV.

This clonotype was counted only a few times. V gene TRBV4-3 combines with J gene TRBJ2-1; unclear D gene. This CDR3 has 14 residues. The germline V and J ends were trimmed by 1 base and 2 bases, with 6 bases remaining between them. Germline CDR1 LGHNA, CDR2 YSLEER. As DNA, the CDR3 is TGCGCCAGCAGCCAAGGGCTAGCCTACAATGAGCAGTTCTTC. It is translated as CASSQGLAYNEQFF.

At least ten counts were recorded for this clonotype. The CDR3 DNA follows: TGTGCCAGCAGCCAAGTTGTGGGCTCTCTGGGGGAGCAGTACTTC. It is translated as CASSQVVGSLGEQYF. The chain employs TRBV3-1 and TRBJ2-7; D is undetermined. Germline CDR1 LGHDT, CDR2 YNNKEL (reference sequence). Trimming shortened V by 1 base and J by 7 bases, and 17 bases separated the two germline ends. CDR3 length: 15 amino acids.